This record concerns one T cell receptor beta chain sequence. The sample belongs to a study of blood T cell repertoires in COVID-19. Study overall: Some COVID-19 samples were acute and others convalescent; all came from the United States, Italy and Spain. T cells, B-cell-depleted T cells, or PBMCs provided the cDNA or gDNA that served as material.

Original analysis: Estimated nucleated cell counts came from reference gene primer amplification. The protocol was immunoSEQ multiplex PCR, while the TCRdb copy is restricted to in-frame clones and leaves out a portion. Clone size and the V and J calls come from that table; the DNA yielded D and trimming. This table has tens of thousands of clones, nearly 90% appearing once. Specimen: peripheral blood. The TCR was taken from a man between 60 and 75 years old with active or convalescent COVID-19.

The CDR3 DNA reads as TGTGCCAGCAGTTACGTGCGGGGGGAAAAAGAGACCCAGTACTTC. Protein product: CASSYVRGEKETQYF. The J gene is TRBJ2-5, the V gene TRBV6-5; 8 bases are shared with TRBD2. Germline-derived CDR1 and CDR2 are MNHEY and SVGAGI. This CDR3 is built from 15 residues. V trimming: 2 bases; J trimming: 3 bases; junction bases outside the gene matches: 5.